This T cell receptor (beta chain) was sequenced in a study of regulatory T cells in long-lasting Graves disease. This clonotype has ten or more counts. Its specificity is unknown. Through Arm-PCR of CDR3 regions and iRepertoire HTBI primers, TCR beta libraries were built. TCRdb itself ran the multiplex PCR reads through MiXCR, one entry per CDR3 protein. The data show 600,000 to 800,000 distinct CDR3 sequences, with around 30% seen just once and under 50% held by the top ten. Notes on the study in general: Persistent Graves' patients showed a TCR diversity that was lower than that of newly diagnosed ones. Rather than thyroid tissue, only peripheral blood underwent study. Sharing of public clonotypes was greater in persistent patients (roughly 2,900) than in new patients (more than 900).

Noted time point: persistent/refractory GD, antithyroid drugs over 5 years with positive TRAb. Researchers made the TCR library from RNA that was extracted from PBMCs. The patients were drawn from one endocrinology department in Xi'an, China. CDR3 length: 19 amino acids. The ends were cut back, 2 bases at V and 2 bases at J, with 25 bases in the middle. From germline, CDR1 is SGHAT and CDR2 FQNNGV. Source: peripheral blood mononuclear cells (PBMCs), taken when the disease was refractory, from a patient treated with antithyroid drugs. The clonotype originates from a female donor with Graves disease. The chain couples TRBV11-2 to TRBJ2-7; maybe TRBD1 (6 bases). Here the CDR3 DNA reads TGTGCCAGCAGCTTACAGTGGACAACGCCAGGGGACACACCCTACGAGCAGTACTTC. Its protein is CASSLQWTTPGDTPYEQYF.